The next 31 T cell receptor beta chains were all read from a single sample in a study of shared clonotypes between healthy human individuals. Assay: immunoSEQ multiplex PCR; the TCRdb copy retains only in-frame clones and omits some. This sample has around 1.6 million clones, with approximately 98% found just once. Sequenced material: naive CD4+ T cells sorted from blood. Subset described: CD45RA+ positively selected. These TCRs come from a man between 25 and 39 years old in good health.

V and J are TRBV7-9 and TRBJ2-1, with 9 bases lining up with TRBD2. The germline gives CDR1 SEHNR, CDR2 FQNEAQ (reference sequence). The CDR3 loop spans 15 amino acids. Trimming took 2 bases from V and 5 from J; bases not matched to a gene: 4. This CDR3 reads CASSLRASGNNEQFF. CDR3 DNA: TGTGCCAGCAGCTTAAGGGCTAGCGGGAACAATGAGCAGTTCTTC.

This rearrangement joins TRBV30 to TRBJ1-1, with D uncertain. The CDR3 runs to 14 residues. In germline, CDR1 is GTSNPN, CDR2 SVGIG (reference sequence). Trimming removed 2 bases at V and 3 bases at J, with 13 bases between. This CDR3 reads CAWSFVGRDTEAFF. CDR3 DNA: TGTGCCTGGAGTTTCGTGGGTAGGGACACTGAAGCTTTCTTT.

Worth noting for this clone: The sample holds other DNA sequences that translate to the same CDR3. The rearrangement joins TRBV9 to TRBJ2-3; the D gene is possibly TRBD2 (5 bases). In germline, CDR1 is SGDLS, CDR2 YYNGEE. Trimming shortened V by 3 bases and J by 3 bases, and 11 bases separated the two germline ends. CDR3 length equals 14 residues. Here the CDR3 DNA reads TGTGCCAGCAGCGCCAGGACTGGAACAGATACGCAGTATTTT. This sequence encodes CASSARTGTDTQYF. The full variable domain, its missing parts supplied by reference TRBV9 and TRBJ2-3, is DSGVTQTPKHLITATGQRVTLRCSPRSGDLSVYWYQQSLDQGLQFLIQYYNGEERAKGNILERFSAQQFPDLHSELNLSSLELGDSALYFCASSARTGTDTQYFGPGTRLTVL.

Comment on this clone: One junction end disagrees with the germline gene, perhaps due to a read error. The chain combines TRBV29-1 with TRBJ1-5; TRBD1 aligns across 7 bases. From germline, CDR1 is SQVTM and CDR2 ANQGSEA. CDR3 length: 13 amino acids. CDR3 DNA sequence: TGCAGCGTTAAAGACAGGGAGGGACAGCCCCAGCATTTT. Its protein is CSVKDREGQPQHF.

The chain combines TRBV4-1 with TRBJ1-3, with 7 bases matching TRBD1. This CDR3 spans 17 amino acids. CDR1 and CDR2 from the germline V gene are MGHRA and YSYEKL. J lost 2 bases, V lost 2 bases, and 9 bases had no gene match. The CDR3 loop is CASSQNDRVKAGNTIYF. The CDR3 DNA is TGCGCCAGCAGCCAAAACGACAGGGTTAAGGCTGGAAACACCATATATTTT.

In nucleotides, the CDR3 is TGCGCCAGCAGCCCTGCGGGACACAAGAACACTGAAGCTTTCTTT. It codes for CASSPAGHKNTEAFF. V usage is TRBV5-1 and J usage is TRBJ1-1; D perhaps matches TRBD1 (6 bases). Germline CDR1 and CDR2: SGHRS and YFSETQ. CDR3 length: 15 residues. V was cut by 4 bases and J by 1 base, with 14 bases left in between.

The CDR3 nucleotides are TGTGCCAGCAGCCCCCGCCCGCGGAAGCCTTACGAGCAGTACTTC. This sequence encodes CASSPRPRKPYEQYF. The chain employs TRBV7-2 and TRBJ2-7; no reliable D call. Between the trimmed V and J ends, which lost 5 bases and 4 bases, there was a span of 18 bases. The CDR3 length is 15 residues. Looked up from germline, CDR1 is SGHTA and CDR2 is FQGNSA. Filled out from reference TRBV7-2 and TRBJ2-7, the complete variable domain reads GAGVSQSPSNKVTEKGKDVELRCDPISGHTALYWYRQSLGQGLEFLIYFQGNSAPDKSGLPSDRFSAERTGGSVSTLTIQRTQQEDSAVYLCASSPRPRKPYEQYFGPGTRLTVT.

Details on this clone: Other DNA sequences within the sample encode an identical CDR3. J is TRBJ1-5 and V is TRBV18; D possibly corresponds to TRBD1 (5 bases). The CDR3 spans 15 residues. V gave up 3 bases and J gave up 0 bases, with 9 bases separating them. Germline loops: CDR1 KGHSH, CDR2 LQKENI. This chain's CDR3 is CASSPAGNSNQPQHF. The DNA of the CDR3 is TGTGCCAGCTCACCGGCAGGGAATAGCAATCAGCCCCAGCATTTT.

The V and J genes are TRBV29-1 and TRBJ1-2; weak D call: TRBD1 (6 bases). The V end lost 0 bases, the J end lost 6 bases, and 11 bases lay between the germline ends. Germline V gene sequence: CDR1 SQVTM, CDR2 ANQGSEA. The CDR3 totals 13 residues. DNA of the CDR3: TGCAGCGTTGAAGATCCGGGGGCTGATGGCTACACCTTC. This translates into CSVEDPGADGYTF.

With regard to this clone: The same CDR3 can be traced to other DNA sequences in this sample. V gene TRBV18 combines with J gene TRBJ2-5; a possible D gene is TRBD1 (6 bases). This CDR3 contains 14 residues. The ends were cut back, 3 bases at V and 3 bases at J, with 11 bases in the middle. Per the germline V gene, CDR1 is KGHSH and CDR2 is LQKENI. The CDR3 loop reads CASSPLRGKETQYF. DNA for the CDR3: TGTGCCAGCTCACCCTTAAGGGGGAAAGAGACCCAGTACTTC.

The V gene is TRBV4-2, the J gene TRBJ2-1, with 8 bases fitting TRBD1. Per the germline V gene, CDR1 is LGHNA and CDR2 is YNFKEQ. CDR3 length: 16 amino acids. V shed 4 bases and J 3 bases; nucleotides not matched to a gene: 8. This CDR3 is CASSPSPGGNYNEQFF. The CDR3 nucleotides read TGTGCCAGCAGCCCTTCCCCAGGGGGCAACTACAATGAGCAGTTCTTC.

V and J are TRBV5-6 and TRBJ2-5, with TRBD1 matching over 7 bases. The germline gives CDR1 SGHDT, CDR2 YYEEEE. Trimming took 5 bases from V and 5 from J; bases not matched to a gene: 9. This CDR3 is 14 amino acids long. As DNA, the CDR3 is TGTGCCAGCAGGATCACAGGGGTTGGGGAGACCCAGTACTTC. Its protein is CASRITGVGETQYF.

In the case of this clone: The sample contains more than one DNA sequence encoding this CDR3. The chain joins TRBV20-1 to TRBJ2-1, with D unclear. V was cut by 3 bases and J by 3 bases, with 3 bases left in between. The CDR3 contains 11 residues. CDR1 is DFQATT, CDR2 SNEGSKA, per germline (reference sequence). CDR3 in amino acids: CSASLYNEQFF. The CDR3 bases are TGCAGTGCTAGTCTCTACAATGAGCAGTTCTTC.

The chain uses TRBV7-6 and TRBJ2-1; 14 bases are shared with TRBD2. This CDR3 contains 15 residues. V shed 5 bases, J shed 10 bases, and the junction held 7 bases outside the gene matches. CDR1 is SGHVS, CDR2 FNYEAQ, per germline. The CDR3 nucleotides read TGTGCCAGCAGCCCCGGACTAGCGGGAGGAGGCGAGCAGTTCTTC. This translates into CASSPGLAGGGEQFF.

The chain links TRBV7-8 to TRBJ1-4; 10 bases line up with TRBD1. V shed 4 bases and J 7 bases; nucleotides not matched to a gene: 9. This CDR3 has 16 residues. Germline CDR1 is SGHVS and CDR2 is FQNEAQ. The CDR3 sequence: CASSSPGQGISEKLFF. The CDR3 DNA follows: TGTGCCAGCAGCTCCCCGGGACAGGGGATAAGTGAAAAACTGTTTTTT.

The chain is built from TRBV15 and TRBJ2-6; D gene ambiguous. The CDR3 is 16 residues long. Trimming pared 1 base from V and 2 bases from J, leaving 9 bases between. Per germline, CDR1 LNHNV and CDR2 YYDKDF (reference sequence). The CDR3: CATSRVWETGANVLTF. The CDR3 DNA is TGTGCCACCAGCAGAGTTTGGGAAACTGGGGCCAACGTCCTGACTTTC.

In the case of this clone: The sample contains more than one DNA sequence encoding this CDR3. The chain is built from TRBV7-6 and TRBJ2-7; D not certain. Trimming cost V 1 base and J 4 bases, with 5 bases left between them. The CDR3 length is 12 residues. CDR1 and CDR2 from the germline V gene are SGHVS and FNYEAQ. CDR3: CASSLGDYEQYF. CDR3 nucleotide sequence: TGTGCCAGCAGCTTAGGGGATTACGAGCAGTACTTC.

The V gene is TRBV18, the J gene TRBJ1-5; D remains ambiguous. This CDR3 contains 15 residues. Germline-derived CDR1 and CDR2 are KGHSH and LQKENI. V was cut by 0 bases and J by 3 bases, with 9 bases left in between. The CDR3 coding sequence is TGTGCCAGCTCACCACCGAGTCAGTCCAATCAGCCCCAGCATTTT. Translating gives CASSPPSQSNQPQHF.

The gene calls are TRBV9 and TRBJ2-2; 11 nucleotides align to TRBD2. Germline-derived CDR1 and CDR2 are SGDLS and YYNGEE. There are 16 residues in the CDR3. Trimming cost V 6 bases and J 4 bases; bases outside gene matches: 8. The CDR3 spells CASTMRLAGPTGELFF. The CDR3 region has the DNA TGTGCCAGCACTATGAGACTAGCGGGACCCACCGGGGAGCTGTTTTTT. Looking up the rest from reference TRBV9 and TRBJ2-2 gives the full variable domain: DSGVTQTPKHLITATGQRVTLRCSPRSGDLSVYWYQQSLDQGLQFLIQYYNGEERAKGNILERFSAQQFPDLHSELNLSSLELGDSALYFCASTMRLAGPTGELFFGEGSRLTVL.

The chain combines TRBV5-1 with TRBJ2-2; D is ambiguous. Looked up from germline, CDR1 is SGHRS and CDR2 is YFSETQ. The CDR3 totals 14 residues. Trimming stripped 0 bases from V and 8 bases from J, with 11 bases between. CDR3 loop: CASSLAPRGGELFF. The CDR3 nucleotides are TGCGCCAGCAGCTTGGCCCCTCGAGGTGGGGAGCTGTTTTTT.

The V gene is TRBV7-9, the J gene TRBJ1-5; D remains ambiguous. V shed 6 bases and J shed 4 bases, with 7 bases lying between them. The CDR3 covers 12 residues. CDR1 is SEHNR, CDR2 FQNEAQ, per germline (reference sequence). The CDR3 loop is CASSPFNQPQHF. DNA of the CDR3: TGTGCCAGCAGTCCCTTTAATCAGCCCCAGCATTTT. Full variable domain (rest looked up from reference TRBV7-9 and TRBJ1-5): DTGVSQNPRHKITKRGQNVTFRCDPISEHNRLYWYRQTLGQGPEFLTYFQNEAQLEKSRLLSDRFSAERPKGSFSTLEIQRTEQGDSAMYLCASSPFNQPQHFGDGTRLSIL.

This clone occurred once. The chain combines TRBV5-1 with TRBJ2-1, with 8 bases that match TRBD2. This CDR3 has 18 amino acids. Per the germline V gene, CDR1 is SGHRS and CDR2 is YFSETQ. V was pared by 1 base and J by 5 bases, with 14 bases of the junction left unmatched. CDR3 protein: CASSLKLAAGGIDNEQFF. The CDR3 DNA is TGCGCCAGCAGCTTGAAACTGGCGGCGGGAGGTATAGACAATGAGCAGTTCTTC.

V gene TRBV7-8 combines with J gene TRBJ2-3, with D perhaps TRBD1 or TRBD2 (5 bases each). Germline-derived CDR1 and CDR2 are SGHVS and FQNEAQ. The CDR3 totals 19 residues. V lost 0 bases and J 3 bases, leaving 22 bases between the germline ends. The CDR3 region has the DNA TGTGCCAGCAGCTTAGCACGCCCTTGGGGGAAGACGAAGACAGATACGCAGTATTTT. It specifies CASSLARPWGKTKTDTQYF.

Details on this clone: The junction departs from the called germline gene at one end, perhaps through a read error. The chain recombines TRBV7-7 with TRBJ2-1, with D possibly being TRBD1 (6 bases). This CDR3 is built from 18 residues. Germline lookup yields CDR1 SSHAT and CDR2 FNYEAQ (reference sequence). The CDR3 DNA follows: TGTGCTAGCAGCTCTTTGGGTAGGGGGAAAGCTCTGGACAATGAGCAGTTCTTC. It codes for CASSSLGRGKALDNEQFF. The full variable domain, rest sourced from reference TRBV7-7 and TRBJ2-1, is GAGVSQSPRYKVTKRGQDVTLRCDPISSHATLYWYQQALGQGPEFLTYFNYEAQPDKSGLPSDRFSAERPEGSISTLTIQRTEQRDSAMYRCASSSLGRGKALDNEQFFGPGTRLTVL.

V is TRBV9 and J is TRBJ2-3, with 7 bases fitting TRBD2. The junction had 14 bases not matched to a gene; V was cut back by 4 bases and J by 6 bases. The CDR3 loop spans 16 amino acids. Germline V gene data show CDR1 as SGDLS and CDR2 as YYNGEE. The CDR3 loop reads CASSPKAGLIADTQYF. CDR3 DNA sequence: TGTGCCAGCAGCCCTAAAGCGGGATTAATTGCCGATACGCAGTATTTT.

The chain is built from TRBV7-2 and TRBJ1-4, with D unresolved. Trimming cost V 5 bases and J 1 base, with 14 bases left between them. Germline CDR1 and CDR2: SGHTA and FQGNSA. The CDR3 sequence is 16 residues long. CDR3 protein: CASSPGRAVTNEKLFF. The DNA of the CDR3 is TGTGCCAGCAGCCCAGGAAGGGCAGTAACTAATGAAAAACTGTTTTTT.

The V call is TRBV27, the J call TRBJ2-7; 7 bases are a match to TRBD1. CDR3 length: 13 amino acids. The germline CDR1 and CDR2 sequences are MNHEY and SMNVEV (reference sequence). Unmatched junction bases numbered 4, after V lost 2 bases and J lost 6 bases. The CDR3 protein is CASSLETGIEQYF. The CDR3 DNA follows: TGTGCCAGCAGTTTAGAGACAGGGATCGAGCAGTACTTC.

The gene calls are TRBV6-5 and TRBJ1-2; D ambiguous. Trimming shortened V by 3 bases and J by 2 bases, and 4 bases separated the two germline ends. From germline, CDR1 is MNHEY and CDR2 SVGAGI. The CDR3 loop spans 12 amino acids. CDR3 in amino acids: CASSYSNYGYTF. Written as DNA, the CDR3 is TGTGCCAGCAGTTATTCGAACTATGGCTACACCTTC.

This rearrangement joins TRBV19 to TRBJ2-2, with D hard to call. CDR1 and CDR2 from the germline V gene are LNHDA and SQIVND (reference sequence). Trimming left V 2 bases short and J 4 bases short, with 8 bases between. The CDR3 length is 14 residues. The CDR3 reads CASSIPRGTGELFF. The CDR3 nucleotides read TGTGCCAGTAGTATACCCCGCGGCACCGGGGAGCTGTTTTTT.

The rearrangement joins TRBV11-2 to TRBJ2-7, with 7 bases identical to TRBD1. V was pared by 5 bases and J by 2 bases, with 6 bases of the junction left unmatched. Germline CDR1 is SGHAT and CDR2 is FQNNGV. This CDR3 contains 14 residues. The CDR3 protein is CASSHPQGAYEQYF. The CDR3, as DNA: TGTGCCAGCAGCCACCCCCAGGGGGCCTACGAGCAGTACTTC.

This rearrangement joins TRBV5-1 to TRBJ1-1; D unclear. V lost 0 bases, J lost 0 bases, and 15 bases lay in between. Germline values: CDR1 SGHRS, CDR2 YFSETQ. CDR3 length: 17 amino acids. CDR3 sequence reads: CASSLVAPGPMNTEAFF. In DNA form, the CDR3 reads TGCGCCAGCAGCTTGGTAGCCCCCGGACCTATGAACACTGAAGCTTTCTTT.